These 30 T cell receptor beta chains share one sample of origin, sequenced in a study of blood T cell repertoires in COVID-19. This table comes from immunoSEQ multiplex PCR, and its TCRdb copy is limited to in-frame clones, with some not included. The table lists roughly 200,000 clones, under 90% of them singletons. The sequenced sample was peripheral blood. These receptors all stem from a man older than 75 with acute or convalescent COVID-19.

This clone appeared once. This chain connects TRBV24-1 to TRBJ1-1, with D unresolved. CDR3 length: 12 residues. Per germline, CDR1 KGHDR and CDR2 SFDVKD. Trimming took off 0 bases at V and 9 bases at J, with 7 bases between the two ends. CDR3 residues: CATSDLAGKAFF. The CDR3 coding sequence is TGTGCCACCAGTGATTTGGCGGGGAAAGCTTTCTTT.

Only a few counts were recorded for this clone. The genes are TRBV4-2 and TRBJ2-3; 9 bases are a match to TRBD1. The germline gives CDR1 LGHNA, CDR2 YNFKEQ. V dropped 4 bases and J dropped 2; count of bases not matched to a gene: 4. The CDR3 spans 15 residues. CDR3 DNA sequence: TGTGCCAGCAGCCCCGGACAGGGGTCCACAGATACGCAGTATTTT. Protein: CASSPGQGSTDTQYF.

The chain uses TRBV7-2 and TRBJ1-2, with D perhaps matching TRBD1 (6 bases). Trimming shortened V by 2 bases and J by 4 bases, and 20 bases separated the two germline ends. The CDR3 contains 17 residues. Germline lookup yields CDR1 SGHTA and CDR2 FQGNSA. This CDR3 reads CASSLMEAGALIYGYTF. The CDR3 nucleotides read TGTGCCAGCAGCTTAATGGAGGCAGGGGCGCTGATCTATGGCTACACCTTC. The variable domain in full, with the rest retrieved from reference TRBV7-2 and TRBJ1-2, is GAGVSQSPSNKVTEKGKDVELRCDPISGHTALYWYRQSLGQGLEFLIYFQGNSAPDKSGLPSDRFSAERTGGSVSTLTIQRTQQEDSAVYLCASSLMEAGALIYGYTFGSGTRLTVV.

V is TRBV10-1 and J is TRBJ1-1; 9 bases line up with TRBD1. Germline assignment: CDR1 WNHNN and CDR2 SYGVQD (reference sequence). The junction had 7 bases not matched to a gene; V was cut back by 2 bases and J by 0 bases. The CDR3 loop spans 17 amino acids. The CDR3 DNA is TGCGCCAGCAGTGAGGGGACAGGGATTGGATTGAACACTGAAGCTTTCTTT. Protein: CASSEGTGIGLNTEAFF.

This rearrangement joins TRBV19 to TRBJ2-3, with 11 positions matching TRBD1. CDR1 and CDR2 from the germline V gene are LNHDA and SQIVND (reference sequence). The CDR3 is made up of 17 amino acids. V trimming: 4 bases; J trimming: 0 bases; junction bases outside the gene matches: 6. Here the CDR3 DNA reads TGTGCCAGTAGTACTTGGGACAGGGGGTCAAGCACAGATACGCAGTATTTT. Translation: CASSTWDRGSSTDTQYF.

CDR3 region: CATSKVQGSSNQPQHF. Written as DNA, the CDR3 is TGTGCCACCAGCAAAGTACAGGGATCTAGCAATCAGCCCCAGCATTTT. The genes are TRBV15 and TRBJ1-5; D possibly corresponds to TRBD1 (6 bases). The CDR3 has 16 residues. Germline-derived CDR1 and CDR2 are LNHNV and YYDKDF (reference sequence). Trimming took 4 bases from V and 0 from J, leaving 13 bases between them.

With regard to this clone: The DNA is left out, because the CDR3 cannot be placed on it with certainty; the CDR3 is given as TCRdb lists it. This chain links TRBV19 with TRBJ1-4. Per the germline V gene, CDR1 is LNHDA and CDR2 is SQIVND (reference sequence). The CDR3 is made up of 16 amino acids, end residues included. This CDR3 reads CASSTSGGATNEKLFF.

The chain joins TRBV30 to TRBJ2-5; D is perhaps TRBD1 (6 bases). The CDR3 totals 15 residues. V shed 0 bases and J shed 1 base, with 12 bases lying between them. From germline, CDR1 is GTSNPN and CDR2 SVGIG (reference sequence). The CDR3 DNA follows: TGTGCCTGGAGTGTAGGCCAGGGGACCCAAGAGACCCAGTACTTC. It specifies CAWSVGQGTQETQYF. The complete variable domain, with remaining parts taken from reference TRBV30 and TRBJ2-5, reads SQTIHQWPATLVQPVGSPLSLECTVEGTSNPNLYWYRQAAGRGLQLLFYSVGIGQISSEVPQNLSASRPQDRQFILSSKKLLLSDSGFYLCAWSVGQGTQETQYFGPGTRLLVL.

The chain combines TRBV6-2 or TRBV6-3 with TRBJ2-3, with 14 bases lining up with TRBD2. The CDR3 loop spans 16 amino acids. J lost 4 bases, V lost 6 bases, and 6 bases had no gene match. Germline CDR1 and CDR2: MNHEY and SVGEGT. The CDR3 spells CASSKGLAGAADTQYF. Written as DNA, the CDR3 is TGTGCCAGCAGCAAGGGACTAGCGGGAGCCGCAGATACGCAGTATTTT.

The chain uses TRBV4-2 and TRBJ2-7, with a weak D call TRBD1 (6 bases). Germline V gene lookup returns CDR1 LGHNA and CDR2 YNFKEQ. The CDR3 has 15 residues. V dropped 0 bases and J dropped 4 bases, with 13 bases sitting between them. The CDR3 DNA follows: TGTGCCAGCAGCCAAGATCCAGGGGATCTGTACGAGCAGTACTTC. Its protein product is CASSQDPGDLYEQYF.

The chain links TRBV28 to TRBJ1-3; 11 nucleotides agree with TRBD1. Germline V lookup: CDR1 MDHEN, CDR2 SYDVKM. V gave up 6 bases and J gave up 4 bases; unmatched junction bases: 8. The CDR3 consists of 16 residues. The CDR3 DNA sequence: TGTGCCAGCAGGGGGACAGGGGGGGTATCCGGAAACACCATATATTTT. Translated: CASRGTGGVSGNTIYF.

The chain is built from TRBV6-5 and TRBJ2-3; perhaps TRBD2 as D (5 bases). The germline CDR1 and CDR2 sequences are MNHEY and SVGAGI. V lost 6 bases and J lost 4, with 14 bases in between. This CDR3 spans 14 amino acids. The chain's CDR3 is CASREALSSDTQYF. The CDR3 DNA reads TGTGCCAGCAGGGAGGCTCTGAGCTCAGATACGCAGTATTTT.

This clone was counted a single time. CDR3 bases: TGTGCCATCAGTGAGTCGTCGACAGGGGGCACCTATGGCTACACCTTC. Amino acids: CAISESSTGGTYGYTF. This chain joins TRBV10-3 and TRBJ1-2, with 10 positions matching TRBD1. V lost 0 bases to trimming and J lost 4 bases; unmatched junction nucleotides: 5. Germline values: CDR1 ENHRY, CDR2 SYGVKD. The CDR3 covers 16 residues.

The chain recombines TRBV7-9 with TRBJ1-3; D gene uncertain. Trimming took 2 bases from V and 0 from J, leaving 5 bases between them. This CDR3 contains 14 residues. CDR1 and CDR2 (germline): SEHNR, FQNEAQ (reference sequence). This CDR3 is CASSLTDSGNTIYF. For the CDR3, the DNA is TGTGCCAGCAGCTTAACTGACTCTGGAAACACCATATATTTT.

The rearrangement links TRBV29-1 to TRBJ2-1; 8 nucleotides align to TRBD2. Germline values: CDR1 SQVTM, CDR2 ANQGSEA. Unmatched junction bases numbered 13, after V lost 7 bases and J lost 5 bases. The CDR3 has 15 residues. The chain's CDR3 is CSAELSGMGNNEQFF. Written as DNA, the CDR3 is TGCAGCGCGGAGCTTAGCGGGATGGGGAACAATGAGCAGTTCTTC.

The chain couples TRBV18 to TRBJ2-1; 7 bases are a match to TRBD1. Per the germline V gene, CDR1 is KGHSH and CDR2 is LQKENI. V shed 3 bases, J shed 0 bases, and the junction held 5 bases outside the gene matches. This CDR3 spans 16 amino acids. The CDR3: CASSPQGQVSYNEQFF. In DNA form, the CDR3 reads TGTGCCAGCTCACCGCAAGGACAGGTCTCCTACAATGAGCAGTTCTTC.

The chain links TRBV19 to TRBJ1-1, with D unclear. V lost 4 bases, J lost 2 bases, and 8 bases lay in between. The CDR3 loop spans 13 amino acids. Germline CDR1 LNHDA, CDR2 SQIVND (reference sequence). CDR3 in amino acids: CASSTVANTEAFF. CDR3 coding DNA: TGTGCCAGTAGTACCGTAGCCAACACTGAAGCTTTCTTT.

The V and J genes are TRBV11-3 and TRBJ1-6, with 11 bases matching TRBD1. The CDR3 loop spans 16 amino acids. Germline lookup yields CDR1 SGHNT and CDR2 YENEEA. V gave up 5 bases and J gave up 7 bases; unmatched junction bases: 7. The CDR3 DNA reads TGTGCCAGCAGCCCCGGGACAGGGGGTGGAAATTCACCCCTCCACTTT. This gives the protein CASSPGTGGGNSPLHF. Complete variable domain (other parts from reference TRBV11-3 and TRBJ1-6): EAGVVQSPRYKIIEKKQPVAFWCNPISGHNTLYWYLQNLGQGPELLIRYENEEAVDDSQLPKDRFSAERLKGVDSTLKIQPAELGDSAVYLCASSPGTGGGNSPLHFGNGTRLTVT.

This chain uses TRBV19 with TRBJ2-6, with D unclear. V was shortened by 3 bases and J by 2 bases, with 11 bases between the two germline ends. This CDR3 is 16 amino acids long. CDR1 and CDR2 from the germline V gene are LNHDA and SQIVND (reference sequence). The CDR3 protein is CASSMVGRTGANVLTF. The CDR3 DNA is TGTGCCAGTAGTATGGTTGGCAGGACTGGGGCCAACGTCCTGACTTTC.

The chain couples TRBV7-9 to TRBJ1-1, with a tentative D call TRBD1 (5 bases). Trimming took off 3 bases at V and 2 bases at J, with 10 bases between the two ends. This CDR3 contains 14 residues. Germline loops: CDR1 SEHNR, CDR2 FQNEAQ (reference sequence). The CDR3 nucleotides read TGTGCCAGCAGCTTGTCGACAGCAAACACTGAAGCTTTCTTT. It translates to CASSLSTANTEAFF. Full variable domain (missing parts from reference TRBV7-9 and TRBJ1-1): DTGVSQNPRHKITKRGQNVTFRCDPISEHNRLYWYRQTLGQGPEFLTYFQNEAQLEKSRLLSDRFSAERPKGSFSTLEIQRTEQGDSAMYLCASSLSTANTEAFFGQGTRLTVV.

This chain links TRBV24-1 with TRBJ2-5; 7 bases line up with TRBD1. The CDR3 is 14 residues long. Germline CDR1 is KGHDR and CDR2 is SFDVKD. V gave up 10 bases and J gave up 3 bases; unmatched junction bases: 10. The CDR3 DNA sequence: TGTGCCACGGGTAGGGACAGCGAGGAAGAGACCCAGTACTTC. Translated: CATGRDSEEETQYF.

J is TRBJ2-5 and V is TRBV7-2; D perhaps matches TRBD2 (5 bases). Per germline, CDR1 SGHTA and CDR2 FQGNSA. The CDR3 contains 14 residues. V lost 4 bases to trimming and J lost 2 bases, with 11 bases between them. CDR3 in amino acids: CASSSGLLQETQYF. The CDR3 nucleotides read TGTGCCAGCAGCTCCGGACTCTTACAAGAGACCCAGTACTTC. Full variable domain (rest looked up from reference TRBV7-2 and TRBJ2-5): GAGVSQSPSNKVTEKGKDVELRCDPISGHTALYWYRQSLGQGLEFLIYFQGNSAPDKSGLPSDRFSAERTGGSVSTLTIQRTQQEDSAVYLCASSSGLLQETQYFGPGTRLLVL.

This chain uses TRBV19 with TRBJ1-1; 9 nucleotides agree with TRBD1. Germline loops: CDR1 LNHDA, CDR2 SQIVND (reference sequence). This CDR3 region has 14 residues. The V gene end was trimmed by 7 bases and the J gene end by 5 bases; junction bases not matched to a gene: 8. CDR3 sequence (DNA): TGTGCCAGTACCCTACAGGGGGCGAGTACTGAAGCTTTCTTT. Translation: CASTLQGASTEAFF.

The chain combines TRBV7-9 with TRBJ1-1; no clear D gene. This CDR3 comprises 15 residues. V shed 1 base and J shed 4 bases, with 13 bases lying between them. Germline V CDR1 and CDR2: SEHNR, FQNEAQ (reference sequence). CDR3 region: CASSLDGTVGTEAFF. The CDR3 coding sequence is TGTGCCAGCAGCTTAGATGGTACAGTAGGCACTGAAGCTTTCTTT. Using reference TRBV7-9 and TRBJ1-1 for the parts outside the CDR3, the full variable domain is DTGVSQNPRHKITKRGQNVTFRCDPISEHNRLYWYRQTLGQGPEFLTYFQNEAQLEKSRLLSDRFSAERPKGSFSTLEIQRTEQGDSAMYLCASSLDGTVGTEAFFGQGTRLTVV.

In nucleotides, the CDR3 is TGTGCCAGCAGCTTCGCGCGCTATGGCTACACCTTC. It is translated as CASSFARYGYTF. The chain joins TRBV5-6 to TRBJ1-2; no definite D call. This CDR3 spans 12 amino acids. From germline, CDR1 is SGHDT and CDR2 YYEEEE. The V and J ends lost 2 bases and 4 bases respectively, with 6 bases between them.

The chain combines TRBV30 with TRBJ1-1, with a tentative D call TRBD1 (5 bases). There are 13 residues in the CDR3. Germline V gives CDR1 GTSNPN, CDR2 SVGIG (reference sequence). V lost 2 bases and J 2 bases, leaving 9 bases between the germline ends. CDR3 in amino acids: CAWSKDTNTEAFF. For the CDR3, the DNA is TGTGCCTGGAGTAAGGACACAAACACTGAAGCTTTCTTT.

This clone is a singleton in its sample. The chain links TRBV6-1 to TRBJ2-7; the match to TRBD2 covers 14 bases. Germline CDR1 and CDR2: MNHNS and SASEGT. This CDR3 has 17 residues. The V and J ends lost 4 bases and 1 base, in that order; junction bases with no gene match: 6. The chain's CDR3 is CASSGLAGGSRSYEQYV. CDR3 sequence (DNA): TGTGCCAGCAGTGGACTAGCGGGAGGGTCGAGGTCCTACGAGCAGTACGTC.

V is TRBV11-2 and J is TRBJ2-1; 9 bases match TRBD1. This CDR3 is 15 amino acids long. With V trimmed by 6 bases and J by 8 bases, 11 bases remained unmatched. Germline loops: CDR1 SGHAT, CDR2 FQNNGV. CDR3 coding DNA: TGTGCCAGCAGGGAGCCGGGACAGGGTGGACATGAGCAGTTCTTC. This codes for CASREPGQGGHEQFF. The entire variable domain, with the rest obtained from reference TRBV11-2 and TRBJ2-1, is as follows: EAGVAQSPRYKIIEKRQSVAFWCNPISGHATLYWYQQILGQGPKLLIQFQNNGVVDDSQLPKDRFSAERLKGVDSTLKIQPAKLEDSAVYLCASREPGQGGHEQFFGPGTRLTVL.

The CDR3 nucleotides read TGCGCCAGCAGCCAAGAGGACAGGGAGCTGTATGGCTACACCTTC. Encoded protein: CASSQEDRELYGYTF. This chain links TRBV4-1 with TRBJ1-2, with 8 bases matching TRBD1. Germline values: CDR1 MGHRA, CDR2 YSYEKL. The CDR3 length is 15 residues. J was trimmed by 5 bases and V by 0 bases; bases with no gene match: 5.

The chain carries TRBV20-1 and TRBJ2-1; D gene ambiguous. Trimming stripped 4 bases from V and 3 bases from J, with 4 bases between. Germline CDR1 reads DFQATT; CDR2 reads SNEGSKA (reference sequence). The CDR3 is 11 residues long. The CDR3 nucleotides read TGCAGTGCTACTAACTACAATGAGCAGTTCTTC. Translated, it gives CSATNYNEQFF.